The present T cell receptor (beta chain) was sequenced within a study of response to subunit inactivated influenza vaccine. Per the germline V gene, CDR1 is LNHNV and CDR2 is YYDKDF (reference sequence). Trimming cost V 4 bases and J 3 bases, with 19 bases left between them. The CDR3 loop spans 17 amino acids. MiXCR, run by TCRdb on the RT-PCR reads, gives a single entry per CDR3 protein. The repertoire includes roughly 620,000 distinct CDR3 sequences, roughly 12% of them detected once, and approximately 10% sits in the top ten. The same sample was also used in a study of T cells expressing NK-cell markers. That work contributes: The TCR beta cDNA came from 5'RACE template switching with UMIs. More than 5 donors had dominant NKG2C+ clonotypes that comprised roughly 1.0-7.0% of their CD8+ T cells. In a few donors, dominant clonotypes made up roughly 25-60.1% of CD3+CD56-NKG2C+ cells.

The rearrangement uses TRBV15 and TRBJ2-1, with D possibly TRBD2 on 6 matching bases. The receptor was derived from a man aged 45-65 years who received an inactivated influenza vaccine. Source: PBMCs from blood, taken on the day of vaccination. Here the CDR3 DNA reads TGTGCCACCAGCACAGCCGGTAGGCCCGGGGGCTACAATGAGCAGTTCTTC. It codes for CATSTAGRPGGYNEQFF.